These T cell receptor beta chains were read from a single sample in a study of T cell repertoires in cytomegalovirus infection. Using its own MiXCR run on the reads, TCRdb lists one record per CDR3 protein. The sample has 650,000 to 900,000 distinct CDR3 sequences, about 29% seen once. Their target antigens are unknown. This material consisted of cultured CD8+ T cells from PBMCs, taken from culture after CMV antigen stimulation. The receptor source for this set is a human donor in good health (CMV status not recorded). Some clones in this sample may be carry-over from other donors' samples. CDR3s include the opening cysteine and the closing phenylalanine or tryptophan. The order of the fields is V gene, CDR3 protein.

V: TRBV12-3/TRBV12-4; CDR3: CASSSEVGGSQPQHF
V: TRBV2; CDR3: CASSEIGKGLTDTQYF
V: TRBV27; CDR3: CASSLLTGKGYTF
V: TRBV5-1; CDR3: CASSLFGEGTEAFF
V: TRBV7-9; CDR3: CASSLDSSYEQYF
V: TRBV12-5; CDR3: CASATGALHLYEQYF
V: TRBV7-4; CDR3: CASSLVPGRNYGYTF
V: TRBV4-1; CDR3: CASSQAGGQGALITTNEKLFF
V: TRBV2; CDR3: CASIGSDRASYNEQFF
V: TRBV12-3/TRBV12-4; CDR3: CASSLPRQETQYF
V: TRBV7-9; CDR3: CASSLYGQGPGNTIYF
V: TRBV7-9; CDR3: CASSVGQGTPLHF
V: TRBV20-1; CDR3: CSVTTPLAGLFPNTGELFF
V: TRBV6-2/TRBV6-3; CDR3: CASSQGTPYSYTF
V: TRBV12-3/TRBV12-4; CDR3: CASSFSVGGRGMNTEAFF
V: TRBV2; CDR3: CAHPGYYGYTF
V: TRBV12-3/TRBV12-4; CDR3: CASSLAPGLDTIYF
V: TRBV4-3; CDR3: CASSQGQSTGELFF
V: TRBV6-1; CDR3: CASSERRGGQNEQFF
V: TRBV7-9; CDR3: CASSGSGGHGYTF
V: TRBV27; CDR3: CASSLSIPGQYNSPLHF
V: TRBV5-4; CDR3: CASRLRDSAYGELFF
V: TRBV4-1; CDR3: CASSQEFRVQPQHF
V: TRBV29-1; CDR3: CSVEVPGGTYGYTF
V: TRBV6-6; CDR3: CASSLARAENGYTF
V: TRBV27; CDR3: CATRGGSSSYEQYF
V: TRBV4-1; CDR3: CASRDANTEAFF
V: TRBV29-1; CDR3: CSVEVSGESYEQYF
V: TRBV28; CDR3: CASRAPGSFTYEQYF
V: TRBV7-2; CDR3: CASSFYPGGSSYNEQFF
V: TRBV7-8; CDR3: CASSPHRAVTNYGYTF
V: TRBV7-6; CDR3: CASSVAEDTQYF
V: TRBV27; CDR3: CASSRWTGEDTGELFF
V: TRBV6-5; CDR3: CASSYSRGEKLFF
V: TRBV19; CDR3: CASSAGGNYNEQFF
V: TRBV20-1; CDR3: CSAYRTGGYGYTF
V: TRBV6-2/TRBV6-3; CDR3: CAAEDLWNTEAFF
V: TRBV7-8; CDR3: CASSLIGRYSYNEQFF
V: TRBV19; CDR3: CASEPGSLEGYTF
V: TRBV6-5; CDR3: CASRKMTVSTEAFF
V: TRBV7-2; CDR3: CASSLMENEQFF
V: TRBV27; CDR3: CASSSGQGPYEQYF
V: TRBV4-1; CDR3: CASSQDDFDTQYF
V: TRBV7-8; CDR3: CASSSRWQGNEQFF
V: TRBV20-1; CDR3: CSATVPGQVWHGYTF
V: TRBV28; CDR3: CASSFHWTGGAGSDTGELFF
V: TRBV7-9; CDR3: CASSPAGGPRLSTDTQYF
V: TRBV5-4; CDR3: CASSPIQGLVYGYTF
V: TRBV12-3/TRBV12-4; CDR3: CASSFWPGTEAFF
V: TRBV5-5; CDR3: CASRPQGPTEAFF
V: TRBV29-1; CDR3: CSASTWAGETQYF
V: TRBV28; CDR3: CASSLTGTLSSPLHF
V: TRBV7-8; CDR3: CASSLATHVYGYTF
V: TRBV24-1; CDR3: CATTEGSGTEAFF
V: TRBV25-1; CDR3: CASRWGPNSPLHF
V: TRBV4-1; CDR3: CASSQIAGISNEQFF
V: TRBV12-3/TRBV12-4; CDR3: CASRRLGDYEQYF